This T cell receptor beta chain was obtained from a study of identical twins (dated by TCRdb to the mid-2010s). Broadly, across the study: The study deep-sequenced TCR alpha and beta repertoires from monozygotic twins, unrelated adults of various ages and cord blood to test whether fetal clonotypes persist. To rule out contamination, the twin experiments were replicated at different times with different library preparation protocols. What the study reported, not specific to this receptor: Abundant cord blood beta clonotypes carried fewer insertions; young adult naive repertoires showed a weaker similar trend, while memory repertoires showed none. In monozygotic twins, out-of-frame TCR alpha sharing was systematically underestimated by recombination models, although the models agreed with sharing between unrelated individuals. Conclusions relied on cross-sectional statistical analysis, since the same donors could not be followed over many years. Excess twin sharing in beta out-of-frame sequences was weaker because fewer shared sequences lowered the signal-to-noise ratio. Invariant T cells such as MAIT and iNKT could partly confound zero-insertion analyses, although diverse VJ usage argued against such confounding for most clonotypes. Compared with coincidental sharing between unrelated individuals, out-of-frame TCR alpha sequences shared between twins showed an excess of sequences with low generation probability.

CDR1 DFQATT and CDR2 SNEGSKA were looked up in the germline V gene (reference sequence). The germline ends are 17 bases apart after V is trimmed by 5 bases and J by 6 bases. The CDR3, cysteine through phenylalanine, is 14 amino acids long. Just CDR3 DNA is preserved here, 42 bases in frame from base 1. In its sample, this clonotype was seen many times. The antigen this receptor binds is unknown. Base qualities are not provided; no much larger clone lies one nucleotide away. Libraries were made using 5' RACE. Data came from an Illumina HiSeq 2000. A universal primer binding site was added through template switching, and the final cDNA carried a unique molecular identifier so that TCR cDNA molecules could be counted accurately. Specific primers in the conserved constant-segment region were used to synthesize first-strand cDNA for the TCR alpha and beta chains. Each cDNA library was double barcoded, with a SMART-Mk sample barcode plus Illumina barcodes, to control for contamination. Two successive PCR steps introduced TruSeq adapter sequences along with Illumina sample barcodes. Sequencing of the TCR alpha and beta cDNA libraries was done on the Illumina HiSeq platform using custom primers. Regarding the original processing steps: MiGEC was used to process raw reads and extract unique molecular identifiers, and MiXCR was used to find CDR3 positions. For each individual, recombination models were inferred using an EM algorithm with the repgenHMM and IGoR tools. Shared clonotypes were analyzed with the tcR package in R, and sharing was normalized by the product of cloneset sizes. To study raw recombination without the effects of thymic and clonal selection, out-of-frame nonproductive sequences were analyzed. The public reads were reanalyzed by TCRdb: fastp trimming at Q25, MiXCR alignment, in-frame beta chains only. Rows are unified per CDR3 protein, each entry keeping the most common DNA and genes. TCRdb's processing, not the authors' own work, is the source of the V and J calls. For this sample there are 400,000 to 550,000 distinct CDR3 sequences; 22% appear just once. The ten largest clones represent under 0.95% of the sample.

Every donor was a healthy Caucasian. Three pairs of female monozygotic twins, all aged roughly 18 to 29 years, were included in the twin cohort. CD4+ and CD8+ T cell populations were isolated with positive isolation kits from Invitrogen. This sample also belongs to another study, concerning T cells expressing NK-cell markers. The other study reports the following: Fewer than ten donors provided sorted CD3+CD56+NKG2C+, CD3+CD56+NKG2C- and CD3+CD56-NKG2C+ T-cell subsets, whose TCR beta-chain repertoires were profiled. Of the eight sequenced donors, seven were found to be HCMV-seropositive and one was found to be HCMV-seronegative. In several experiments an anti-gammadeltaTCR antibody was added to restrict sorting to alphabetaTCR-expressing T cells. In over five donors, the dominant CD3+CD56+NKG2C+ clonotypes were among the top 10 CD8+ clonotypes and accounted for about 1.0-7.0% of CD8+ T cells. Those dominant clonotypes were again the most abundant among CD3+CD56-NKG2C+ cells in a handful of donors, at about 28.3-65%. It remained unclear whether the expanded NKG2C-expressing T cell clones were specific for HCMV antigens. The eight sequenced donors were randomly selected healthy volunteers, three men and five women. HCMV serostatus was determined by detecting HCMV-specific IgG in serum with a commercial ELISA kit. MIGEC was used to demultiplex reads and group reads by UMI, and MiTCR was used to assemble and quantify clonotypes. To exclude erroneous sequences, any TCR cDNA sequence not supported by at least two reads was discarded. The tcR package was used for downstream repertoire analysis, and clonotypes were matched between fractions using CDR3 nucleotide sequence together with V segment. VDJmatch was used to annotate antigen specificity against VDJdb, with one amino acid substitution in CDR3 permitted.

The specimen was CD4+ T cells sorted from blood. The receptor's source is a woman aged 18 to 35 in good health. The sequence is built from TRBV20-1 and TRBJ1-5; the best D guess is TRBD1, with 5 bases matching. CDR3 region: CSADDSRRGQPQHF. The sequenced DNA is TGCAGTGCTGATGACAGCAGGAGGGGTCAGCCCCAGCATTTT.